This T cell receptor beta chain was obtained from a study of response to subunit inactivated influenza vaccine (dated by TCRdb to the late 2010s). In terms of the full investigation: Deep quantitative T cell receptor repertoire profiling was used in the study to track responses to a trivalent subunit inactivated influenza vaccine.

General conclusions and limits of the study: The authors suggested that each seasonal influenza vaccination may recruit only a limited number of new T cells.

As concerns this clonotype: What this receptor recognizes is not known. No per-base quality is available; no much larger clone lies one base away.

Preparation of the library involved RT-PCR. These reads were obtained on an Illumina HiSeq 2500. TCRdb reran the public reads through fastp at Q25 and MiXCR, keeping productive beta chains. When rows share a CDR3 protein, they turn into one entry using the most common DNA and genes. For this sample there are hundreds of thousands of distinct CDR3 sequences; roughly 8.2% appear just once. Together, the top ten hold over 10% of the sample. Taken from cysteine to phenylalanine, the CDR3 has 15 residues. CDR3 DNA is the only sequence kept; it has 45 bases, read in frame from the first base. A distance of 14 bases separates the germline ends of V and J, which lose 3 bases and 5 bases respectively. The germline V gene sets CDR1 to SGHAT and CDR2 to FQNNGV.

The source material was PBMCs from blood, sampled 23 to 25 months after vaccination. The origin of this receptor is a man between 50 and 69 years old who received an inactivated influenza vaccine. Donor details come from another sample of the same person, matched by shared clones. The sequence is built from TRBV11-2 and TRBJ2-1; no D gene call is confident. The CDR3 protein sequence reads: CASSFGPRSDNEQFF. The nucleotide sequence is TGTGCCAGCAGCTTCGGCCCTCGTAGTGACAATGAGCAGTTCTTC.